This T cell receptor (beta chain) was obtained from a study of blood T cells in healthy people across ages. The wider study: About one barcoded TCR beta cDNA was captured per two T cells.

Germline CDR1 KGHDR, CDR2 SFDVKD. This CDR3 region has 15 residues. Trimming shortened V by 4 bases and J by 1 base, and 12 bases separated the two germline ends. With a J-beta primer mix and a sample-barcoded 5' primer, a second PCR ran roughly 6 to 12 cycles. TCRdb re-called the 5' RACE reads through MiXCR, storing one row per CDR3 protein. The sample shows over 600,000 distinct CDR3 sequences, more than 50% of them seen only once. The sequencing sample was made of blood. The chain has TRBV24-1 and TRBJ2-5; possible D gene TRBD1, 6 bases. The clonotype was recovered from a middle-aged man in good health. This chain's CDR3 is CATSEAGQIQETQYF. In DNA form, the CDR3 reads TGTGCCACCAGTGAGGCTGGACAGATCCAAGAGACCCAGTACTTC.